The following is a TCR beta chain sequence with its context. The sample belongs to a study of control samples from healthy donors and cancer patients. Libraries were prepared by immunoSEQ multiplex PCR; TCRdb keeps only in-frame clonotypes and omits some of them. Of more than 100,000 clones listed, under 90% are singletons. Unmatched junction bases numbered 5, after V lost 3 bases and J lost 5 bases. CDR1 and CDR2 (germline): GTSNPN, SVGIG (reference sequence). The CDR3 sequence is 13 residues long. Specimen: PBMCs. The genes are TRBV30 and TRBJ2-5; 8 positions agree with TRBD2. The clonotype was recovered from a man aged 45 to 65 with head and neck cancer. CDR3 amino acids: CAWSRTSRETQYF. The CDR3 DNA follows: TGTGCCTGGAGCCGGACTAGCAGGGAGACCCAGTACTTC. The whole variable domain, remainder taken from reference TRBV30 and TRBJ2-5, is SQTIHQWPATLVQPVGSPLSLECTVEGTSNPNLYWYRQAAGRGLQLLFYSVGIGQISSEVPQNLSASRPQDRQFILSSKKLLLSDSGFYLCAWSRTSRETQYFGPGTRLLVL.